The 18 T cell receptor beta chains in this list originate from one sample, sequenced in a study of T cell responses to AZD1222 COVID-19 vaccine (dated by TCRdb to the early 2020s). The label giving this sample's time point can be read as: about 28 days (+/-7) after the second vaccine dose. Receptor libraries were prepared by the immunoSEQ multiplex PCR assay. Here the immuneACCESS table is served through TCRdb, limited to in-frame sequences with V and J called. Missing clones are a known gap in these copies; in checked studies unresolved V genes cover under half, and the rest lacks a known reason. The sample table contains roughly 120,000 clones; only one count was recorded for 80% to 90% of them. Clones ranked in the top ten supply 6% to 8% of the sample. Specimen: peripheral blood, collected 28 days after the second AZD1222 dose. Receptor source: an adult who received the AZD1222 COVID-19 vaccine.

In this sample, this clone turned up a few times. V and J are TRBV6-4 and TRBJ2-7; D is tentatively TRBD1 or TRBD2 (5 bases each). CDR3 length equals 22 residues. Trimming took off 0 bases at V and 3 bases at J, with 33 bases between the two ends. The germline CDR1 and CDR2 sequences are MRHNA and SNTAGT. In DNA, the CDR3 is TGTGCCAGCAGTGACTCGAGGTTCGTAGGTGAAGGGACCCCTAGAGATCACTACGAGCAGTACTTC. It encodes CASSDSRFVGEGTPRDHYEQYF.

The genes are TRBV18 and TRBJ1-1; TRBD1 aligns across 11 bases. The CDR3 runs 14 residues. V lost 6 bases to trimming and J lost 10 bases; unmatched junction nucleotides: 10. Germline assignment: CDR1 KGHSH and CDR2 LQKENI. CDR3 sequence: CASSHGQGADSAFF. DNA for the CDR3: TGTGCCAGCTCCCACGGACAGGGGGCAGACTCAGCTTTCTTT.

This chain joins TRBV6-5 and TRBJ1-2; D gene unclear. The ends were cut back, 5 bases at V and 0 bases at J, with 7 bases in the middle. The germline V gene encodes CDR1 MNHEY and CDR2 SVGAGI. The CDR3 is 13 amino acids. This CDR3 reads CASSTDPNYGYTF. For the CDR3, the DNA is TGTGCCAGCAGTACCGACCCTAACTATGGCTACACCTTC.

This chain joins TRBV11-3 and TRBJ2-1, with D perhaps matching TRBD2 (6 bases). From germline, CDR1 is SGHNT and CDR2 YENEEA. Trimming pared 4 bases from V and 9 bases from J, leaving 16 bases between. The CDR3 spans 14 residues. In nucleotides, the CDR3 is TGTGCCAGCAGCTCCCCCGGAGGGTTCGGTGAGCAGTTCTTC. Translating it yields CASSSPGGFGEQFF.

The rearrangement links TRBV28 to TRBJ2-5, with D tentatively TRBD1 (5 bases). Germline assignment: CDR1 MDHEN and CDR2 SYDVKM. The CDR3 has 15 residues. V was clipped by 2 bases and J by 4 bases, with 14 bases between them. The CDR3 coding sequence is TGTGCCAGCAGTTTACGCAGGGCGATGCGAGAGACCCAGTACTTC. Protein product: CASSLRRAMRETQYF.

The rearrangement joins TRBV5-1 to TRBJ1-1; perhaps TRBD1 as D (6 bases). The V and J ends lost 4 bases and 3 bases respectively, with 13 bases between them. There are 14 residues in the CDR3. The germline V gene has CDR1 SGHRS and CDR2 YFSETQ. The chain's CDR3 is CASSVTGRDTEAFF. CDR3 sequence (DNA): TGCGCCAGCAGCGTCACAGGGAGGGACACTGAAGCTTTCTTT.

The V gene is TRBV19, the J gene TRBJ2-2; 10 bases agree with TRBD1. Germline CDR1 is LNHDA and CDR2 is SQIVND (reference sequence). There are 14 residues in the CDR3. V was pared by 7 bases and J by 5 bases, with 4 bases of the junction left unmatched. The CDR3 sequence is CASTGTGETGELFF. CDR3 coding DNA: TGTGCCAGTACTGGGACAGGGGAAACCGGGGAGCTGTTTTTT.

The J gene is TRBJ1-2, the V gene TRBV7-2; no definite D call. This CDR3 region has 13 residues. The V and J ends lost 6 bases and 4 bases respectively, with 12 bases between them. Per germline, CDR1 SGHTA and CDR2 FQGNSA. The CDR3 sequence: CASSKDGIYGYTF. CDR3 sequence (DNA): TGTGCCAGCAGTAAGGACGGAATCTATGGCTACACCTTC.

Here the CDR3 reads CATSSTGYPYGGQYF. The CDR3, as DNA: TGTGCCACCAGCAGCACAGGGTACCCGTACGGCGGGCAGTACTTC. V is TRBV15 and J is TRBJ2-7; possible D gene TRBD1, 6 bases. The V gene's germline CDR1 is LNHNV and CDR2 YYDKDF (reference sequence). Trimming cost V 3 bases and J 9 bases, with 21 bases left between them. This CDR3 is built from 15 residues.

The chain couples TRBV7-9 to TRBJ1-6; D gene unclear. Trimming shortened V by 7 bases and J by 7 bases, and 17 bases separated the two germline ends. Germline CDR1 is SEHNR and CDR2 is FQNEAQ (reference sequence). This CDR3 is 15 amino acids long. CDR3 sequence (DNA): TGTGCCAGCACTACCGGGCCCAGAGGAAATTCACCCCTCCACTTT. Amino acids: CASTTGPRGNSPLHF.

CDR3 sequence (DNA): TGTGCCAGCAACACCAACGGACGATCCTACGAGCAGTACTTC. Protein sequence: CASNTNGRSYEQYF. The chain couples TRBV6-5 to TRBJ2-7; no definite D call. Germline lookup yields CDR1 MNHEY and CDR2 SVGAGI. Trimming took 7 bases from V and 1 from J, leaving 14 bases between them. This CDR3 contains 14 residues.

The chain links TRBV3-1 (or the pseudogene TRBV3-2) to TRBJ2-5, with D possibly matching TRBD2 (6 bases). Germline V CDR1 and CDR2: LGHDT, YNNKEL (reference sequence). The CDR3 consists of 15 residues. Trimming shortened V by 6 bases and J by 2 bases, and 16 bases separated the two germline ends. The CDR3 DNA reads TGTGCCAGCAGGGGCATTAGCGGACTACAAGAGACCCAGTACTTC. Protein: CASRGISGLQETQYF.

Here the CDR3 reads CASARIAGGHDEQYF. The CDR3 DNA reads as TGTGCCAGCGCCCGAATTGCGGGAGGGCACGACGAGCAGTACTTC. The rearrangement links TRBV7-2 to TRBJ2-7, with 9 nucleotides matching TRBD2. V was pared by 8 bases and J by 5 bases, with 13 bases of the junction left unmatched. Looked up from germline, CDR1 is SGHTA and CDR2 is FQGNSA. CDR3 size: 15 residues.

This chain uses TRBV9 with TRBJ1-6, with 7 bases lining up with TRBD1. J lost 0 bases, V lost 6 bases, and 6 bases had no gene match. The CDR3 covers 16 residues. Germline CDR1 SGDLS, CDR2 YYNGEE. The CDR3 is CASTVGDSSYNSPLHF. Here the CDR3 DNA reads TGTGCCAGCACAGTCGGGGACAGCTCCTATAATTCACCCCTCCACTTT.

The chain has TRBV6-5 and TRBJ1-2; 10 bases match TRBD1. The V gene end was trimmed by 0 bases and the J gene end by 5 bases; junction bases not matched to a gene: 6. Germline CDR1 reads MNHEY; CDR2 reads SVGAGI. The CDR3 totals 16 residues. The CDR3 nucleotides read TGTGCCAGCAGTTACTCCCGGGACAGGGGCCGATATGGCTACACCTTC. This gives the protein CASSYSRDRGRYGYTF.

J is TRBJ2-7 and V is TRBV7-9; D gene ambiguous. The ends were cut back, 6 bases at V and 2 bases at J, with 8 bases in the middle. Germline CDR1 and CDR2: SEHNR and FQNEAQ (reference sequence). The CDR3 is 12 amino acids. CDR3 sequence (DNA): TGTGCCAGCAGTGGGGTTACCTACGAGCAGTACTTC. Its translation: CASSGVTYEQYF.

The chain couples TRBV9 to TRBJ2-1, with no clear D. The CDR3 contains 16 residues. Deletions cut 0 bases from V and 0 bases from J, with 10 bases between. Germline CDR1 reads SGDLS; CDR2 reads YYNGEE. In DNA form, the CDR3 reads TGTGCCAGCAGCGTAGGTTCGGCAAGCTCCTACAATGAGCAGTTCTTC. Amino acids: CASSVGSASSYNEQFF.

V and J are TRBV3-1 (or the pseudogene TRBV3-2) and TRBJ2-5, with D perhaps matching TRBD2 (5 bases). CDR1 and CDR2 from the germline V gene are LGHDT and YNNKEL (reference sequence). The CDR3 sequence is 13 residues long. Trimming pared 3 bases from V and 7 bases from J, leaving 12 bases between. CDR3 DNA sequence: TGTGCCAGCAGCCAGGGCTTCCGGGGGACCCAGTACTTC. This encodes CASSQGFRGTQYF.